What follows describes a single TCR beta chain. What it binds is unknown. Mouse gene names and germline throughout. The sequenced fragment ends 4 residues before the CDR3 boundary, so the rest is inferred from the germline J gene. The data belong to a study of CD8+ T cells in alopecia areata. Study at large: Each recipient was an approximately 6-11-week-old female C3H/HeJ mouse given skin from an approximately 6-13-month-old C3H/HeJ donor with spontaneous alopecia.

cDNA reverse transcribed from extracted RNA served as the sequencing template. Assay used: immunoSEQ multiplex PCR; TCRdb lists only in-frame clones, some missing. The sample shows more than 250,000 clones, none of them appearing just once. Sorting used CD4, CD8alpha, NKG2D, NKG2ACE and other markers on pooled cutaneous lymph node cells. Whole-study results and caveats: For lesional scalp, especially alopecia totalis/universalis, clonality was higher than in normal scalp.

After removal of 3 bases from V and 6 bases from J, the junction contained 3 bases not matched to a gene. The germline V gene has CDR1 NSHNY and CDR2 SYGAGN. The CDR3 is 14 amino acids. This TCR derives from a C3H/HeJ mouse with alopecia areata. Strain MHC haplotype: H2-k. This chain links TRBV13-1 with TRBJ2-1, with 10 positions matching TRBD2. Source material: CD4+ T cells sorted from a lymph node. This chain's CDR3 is CASSGWGGAAEQFF. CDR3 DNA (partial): TGTGCCAGCAGTGGCTGGGGGGGCGCTGCT.